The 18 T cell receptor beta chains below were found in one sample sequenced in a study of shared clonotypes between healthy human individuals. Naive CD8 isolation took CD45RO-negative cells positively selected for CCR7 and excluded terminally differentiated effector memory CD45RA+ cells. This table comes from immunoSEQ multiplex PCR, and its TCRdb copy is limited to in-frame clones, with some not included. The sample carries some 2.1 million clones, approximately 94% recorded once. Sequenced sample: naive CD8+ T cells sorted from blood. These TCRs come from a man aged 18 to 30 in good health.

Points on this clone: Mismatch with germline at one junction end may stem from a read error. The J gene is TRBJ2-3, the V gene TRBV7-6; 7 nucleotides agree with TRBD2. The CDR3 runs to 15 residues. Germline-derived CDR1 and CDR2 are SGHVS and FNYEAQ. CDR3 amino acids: CASSLAVGGTDTQYF. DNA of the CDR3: TGTGCCAGCAGCCTAGCGGTGGGGGGAACAGATACGCAGTATTTT.

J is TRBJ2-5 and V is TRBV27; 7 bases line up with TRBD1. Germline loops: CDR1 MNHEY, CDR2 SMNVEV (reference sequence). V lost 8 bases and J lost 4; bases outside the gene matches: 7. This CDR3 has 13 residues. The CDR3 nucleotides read TGTGCCAGCGGGGACAGCGACTTAGAGACCCAGTACTTC. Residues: CASGDSDLETQYF.

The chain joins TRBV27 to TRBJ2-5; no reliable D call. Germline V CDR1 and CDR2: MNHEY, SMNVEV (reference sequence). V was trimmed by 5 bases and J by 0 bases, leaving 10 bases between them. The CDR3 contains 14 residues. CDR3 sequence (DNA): TGTGCCAGCAGTCCCAACGAGTACCAAGAGACCCAGTACTTC. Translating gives CASSPNEYQETQYF.

Written as DNA, the CDR3 is TGTGCCAGCACCTCGGGACTACACTCCTACGAGCAGTACTTC. Translated: CASTSGLHSYEQYF. This rearrangement joins TRBV6-5 to TRBJ2-7; 7 bases line up with TRBD2. The CDR3 extends over 14 amino acids. Germline-derived CDR1 and CDR2 are MNHEY and SVGAGI. Trimming cost V 7 bases and J 0 bases; bases outside gene matches: 6.

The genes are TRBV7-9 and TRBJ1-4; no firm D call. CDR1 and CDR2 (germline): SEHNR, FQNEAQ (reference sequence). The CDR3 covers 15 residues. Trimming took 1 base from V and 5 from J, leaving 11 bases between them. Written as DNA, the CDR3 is TGTGCCAGCAGCTTAGGCGGAATAGACAATGAAAAACTGTTTTTT. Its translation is CASSLGGIDNEKLFF. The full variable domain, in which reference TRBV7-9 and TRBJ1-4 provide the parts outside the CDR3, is DTGVSQNPRHKITKRGQNVTFRCDPISEHNRLYWYRQTLGQGPEFLTYFQNEAQLEKSRLLSDRFSAERPKGSFSTLEIQRTEQGDSAMYLCASSLGGIDNEKLFFGSGTQLSVL.

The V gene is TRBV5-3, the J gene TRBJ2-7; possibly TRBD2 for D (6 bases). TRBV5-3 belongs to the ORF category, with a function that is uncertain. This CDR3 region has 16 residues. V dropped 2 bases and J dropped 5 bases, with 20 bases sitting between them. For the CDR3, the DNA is TGTGCCAGAAGCTTCTTCTCCCAGGGAGGACGGCACGAGCAGTACTTC. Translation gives CARSFFSQGGRHEQYF.

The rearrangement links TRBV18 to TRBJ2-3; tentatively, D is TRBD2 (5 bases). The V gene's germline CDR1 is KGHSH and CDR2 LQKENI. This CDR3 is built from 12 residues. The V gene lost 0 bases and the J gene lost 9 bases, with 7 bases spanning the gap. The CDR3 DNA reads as TGTGCCAGCTCACCACCGGAGGTGACGCAGTATTTT. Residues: CASSPPEVTQYF.

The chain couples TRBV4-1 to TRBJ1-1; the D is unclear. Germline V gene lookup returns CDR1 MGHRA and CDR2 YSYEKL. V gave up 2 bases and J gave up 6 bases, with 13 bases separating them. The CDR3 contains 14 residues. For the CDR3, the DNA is TGCGCCAGCAGCCAACACCCGTCCGGGGCTGAAGCTTTCTTT. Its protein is CASSQHPSGAEAFF.

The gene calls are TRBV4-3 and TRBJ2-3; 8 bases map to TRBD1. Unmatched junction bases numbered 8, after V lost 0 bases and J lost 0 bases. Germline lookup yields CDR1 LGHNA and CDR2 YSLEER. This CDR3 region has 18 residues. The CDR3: CASSQETGTGTSTDTQYF. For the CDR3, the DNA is TGCGCCAGCAGCCAAGAAACCGGGACAGGAACTAGCACAGATACGCAGTATTTT.

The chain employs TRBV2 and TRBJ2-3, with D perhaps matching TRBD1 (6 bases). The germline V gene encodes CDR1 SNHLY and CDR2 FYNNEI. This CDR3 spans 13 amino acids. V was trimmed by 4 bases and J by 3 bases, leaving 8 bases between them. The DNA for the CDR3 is TGTGCCAGCAGTGGGGGACATACAGATACGCAGTATTTT. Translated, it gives CASSGGHTDTQYF.

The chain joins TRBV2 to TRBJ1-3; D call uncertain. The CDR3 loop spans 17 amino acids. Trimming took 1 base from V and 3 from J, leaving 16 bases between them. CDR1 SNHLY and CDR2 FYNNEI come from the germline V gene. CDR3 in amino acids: CASSEEAETDDGNTIYF. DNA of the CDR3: TGTGCCAGCAGTGAAGAGGCCGAGACGGACGATGGAAACACCATATATTTT.

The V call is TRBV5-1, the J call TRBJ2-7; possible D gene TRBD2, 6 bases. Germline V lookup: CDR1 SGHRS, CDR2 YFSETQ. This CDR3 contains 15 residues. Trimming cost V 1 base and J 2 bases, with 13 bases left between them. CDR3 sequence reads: CASSLNPRDPYEQYF. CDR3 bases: TGCGCCAGCAGCTTGAACCCGCGGGACCCCTACGAGCAGTACTTC.

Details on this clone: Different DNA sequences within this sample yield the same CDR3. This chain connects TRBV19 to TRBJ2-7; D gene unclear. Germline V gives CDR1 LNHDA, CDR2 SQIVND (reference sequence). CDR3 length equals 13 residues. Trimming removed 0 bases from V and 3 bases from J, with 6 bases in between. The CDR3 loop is CASSIDRGYEQYF. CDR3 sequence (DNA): TGTGCCAGTAGTATAGACAGAGGCTACGAGCAGTACTTC.

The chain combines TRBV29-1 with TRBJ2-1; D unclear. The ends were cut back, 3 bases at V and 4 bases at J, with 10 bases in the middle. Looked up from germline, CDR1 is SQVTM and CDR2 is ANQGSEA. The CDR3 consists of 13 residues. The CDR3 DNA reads TGCAGCGTTGAGGATCTGAATTACAATGAGCAGTTCTTC. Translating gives CSVEDLNYNEQFF.

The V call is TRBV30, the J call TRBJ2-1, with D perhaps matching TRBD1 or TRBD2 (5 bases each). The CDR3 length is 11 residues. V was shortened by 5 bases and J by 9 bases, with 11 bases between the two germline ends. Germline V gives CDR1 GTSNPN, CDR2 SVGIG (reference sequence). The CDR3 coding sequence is TGTGCCTGGGCGGTTGGGGGTGAGCAGTTCTTC. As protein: CAWAVGGEQFF.

The CDR3 here is CASSQDWGGTDTQYF. CDR3 bases: TGCGCCAGCAGCCAAGATTGGGGGGGGACAGATACGCAGTATTTT. The chain uses TRBV4-1 and TRBJ2-3, with 7 bases identical to TRBD2. J was trimmed by 3 bases and V by 0 bases; bases with no gene match: 3. This CDR3 comprises 15 residues. Germline CDR1 reads MGHRA; CDR2 reads YSYEKL.

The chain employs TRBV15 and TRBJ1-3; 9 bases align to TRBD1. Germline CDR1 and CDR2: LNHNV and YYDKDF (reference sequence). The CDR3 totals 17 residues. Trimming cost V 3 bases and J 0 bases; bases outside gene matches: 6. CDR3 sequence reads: CATSRNRGHSSGNTIYF. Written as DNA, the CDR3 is TGTGCCACCAGCAGGAACAGGGGGCACAGCTCTGGAAACACCATATATTTT. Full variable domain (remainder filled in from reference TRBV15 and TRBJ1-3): DAMVIQNPRYQVTQFGKPVTLSCSQTLNHNVMYWYQQKSSQAPKLLFHYYDKDFNNEADTPDNFQSRRPNTSFCFLDIRSPGLGDTAMYLCATSRNRGHSSGNTIYFGEGSWLTVV.

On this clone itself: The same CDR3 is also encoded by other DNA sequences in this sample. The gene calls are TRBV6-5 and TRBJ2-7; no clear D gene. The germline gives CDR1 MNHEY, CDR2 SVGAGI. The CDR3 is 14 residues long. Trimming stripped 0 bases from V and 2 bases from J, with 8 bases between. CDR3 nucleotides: TGTGCCAGCAGTTACTCAGGCAGTACCTACGAGCAGTACTTC. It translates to CASSYSGSTYEQYF.